Listed below are T cell receptor beta chains from one sample, sequenced in a study of T cells in tuberculosis. The assay was immunoSEQ multiplex PCR, and TCRdb's table has in-frame clones only and misses some. Among some 41,000 clones listed, approximately 94% were seen once. Material: PBMCs. These receptors came from a donor aged 10-29 years with latent tuberculosis or without tuberculosis infection. Some clones in this sample may be carry-over from other donors' samples. Each CDR3 is given with its conserved first and last residue. A D gene is named only where the DNA matches it firmly. Size tells how often a clone was seen (once, few, many) or the class of an expanded clone, and some rows leave it out.

v_gene	d_gene	abundance	j_gene	CDR3aa	CDR3nt
TRBV19	TRBD1	few	TRBJ1-5	CASSPGQGLERQPQHF	TGTGCCAGTAGTCCGGGACAGGGTCTTGAGAGGCAGCCCCAGCATTTT
TRBV7-9	NA	NA	TRBJ2-4	CASSFGRTIAKNIQYF	TGTGCCAGCAGCTTCGGACGGACTATAGCCAAAAACATTCAGTACTTC
TRBV7-2	NA	NA	TRBJ1-1	CASSSLLASTEAFF	TGTGCCAGCAGCTCCCTTCTGGCATCCACTGAAGCTTTCTTT
TRBV2	NA	NA	TRBJ2-2	CAKGVASLAGELFF	TGTGCCAAAGGGGTAGCCTCTCTAGCCGGGGAGCTGTTTTTT
TRBV28	NA	once	TRBJ1-1	CASKELRRGGTEAFF	TGTGCCAGCAAGGAATTACGGAGGGGGGGGACTGAAGCTTTCTTT
TRBV28	TRBD1	NA	TRBJ2-2	CASSPGTGLTGELFF	TGTGCCAGCAGTCCGGGGACAGGGCTAACCGGGGAGCTGTTTTTT
TRBV10-1	NA	NA	TRBJ1-3	CASSPRLSLTGNTIYF	TGCGCCAGCAGTCCGCGACTGAGCCTAACTGGAAACACCATATATTTT
TRBV30	NA	NA	TRBJ1-5	CAWSVPLGVSNQPQHF	TGTGCCTGGAGTGTACCCCTCGGAGTTAGCAATCAGCCCCAGCATTTT
TRBV6-5	NA	NA	TRBJ1-1	CASSYSFLGQNTEAFF	TGTGCCAGCAGTTACTCTTTCTTGGGGCAGAACACTGAAGCTTTCTTT
TRBV18	NA	NA	TRBJ1-1	CASSPPGQIGKAFF	TGTGCCAGCTCACCACCGGGACAAATCGGGAAAGCTTTCTTT
TRBV5-6	TRBD2	few	TRBJ2-7	CASSLSELAANYEQYF	TGTGCCAGCAGCTTGAGCGAACTAGCGGCAAATTACGAGCAGTACTTC
TRBV7-9	NA	NA	TRBJ2-7	CASSLDLFGQYF	TGTGCCAGCAGCTTAGACCTTTTCGGGCAGTACTTC
TRBV10-3	TRBD2	NA	TRBJ2-3	CAISDPGLVVNTQYF	TGTGCCATCAGCGACCCGGGACTAGTAGTGAATACGCAGTATTTT
TRBV28	TRBD1	NA	TRBJ1-1	CASSPGGTEAFF	TGTGCCAGCAGCCCAGGGGGCACTGAAGCTTTCTTT
TRBV11-2	NA	NA	TRBJ2-5	CASSLSSETQYF	TGTGCCAGCAGCTTGAGCTCGGAGACCCAGTACTTC
TRBV27	NA	NA	TRBJ1-5	CASSFQRGLQPQHF	TGTGCCAGCAGTTTCCAAAGGGGTCTACAGCCCCAGCATTTT
TRBV4-2	NA	NA	TRBJ1-1	CASSQDFSNTEAFF	TGTGCCAGCAGCCAAGATTTCAGTAACACTGAAGCTTTCTTT
TRBV10-2	TRBD2	NA	TRBJ2-1	CASGKGSGSPYNEQFF	TGCGCCAGCGGAAAAGGTAGCGGGTCACCCTACAATGAGCAGTTCTTC
TRBV7-8	NA	once	TRBJ2-2	CASTPWGNGELFF	TGTGCCAGCACCCCTTGGGGCAACGGGGAGCTGTTTTTT
TRBV5-4	TRBD2	NA	TRBJ2-2	CASSFRLAGGPSTGELFF	TGTGCCAGCAGCTTCCGACTAGCGGGAGGGCCTAGCACCGGGGAGCTGTTTTTT
TRBV27	NA	NA	TRBJ2-1	CASSFKGFYEQFF	TGTGCCAGCAGTTTTAAGGGGTTCTATGAGCAGTTCTTC
TRBV10-3	TRBD2	NA	TRBJ2-1	CAISESQASGDHNEQFF	TGTGCCATCAGTGAGTCACAGGCTAGCGGAGACCACAATGAGCAGTTCTTC
TRBV6-5	NA	once	TRBJ2-5	CASARGVGETQYF	TGTGCCAGCGCCAGGGGAGTAGGAGAGACCCAGTACTTC
TRBV29-1	TRBD1	few	TRBJ1-5	CSVRTGLDQPQHF	TGCAGCGTCCGGACAGGGCTTGATCAGCCCCAGCATTTT